This TCR beta chain was captured by sequencing in a study of OX40 agonist ivuxolimab in advanced cancers. Overall study context: A diagnosis of hepatocellular carcinoma, melanoma, renal cell or head and neck cancer was present in dose-escalation patients.

Regarding the study as a whole: The work left the antigen specificity of expanded peripheral T cells undetermined. In general, CD8+ T cells held more expanded clones than CD4+ did, on average.

Libraries were prepared by immunoSEQ multiplex PCR; TCRdb keeps only in-frame clonotypes and omits some of them. The table has 40,000 to 45,000 clones, approximately 84% seen once; the top ten hold over 0.35%. With autoimmune disease history or systemic immunosuppression, patients were excluded. In this sample, this clone turned up once. Its antigen is not known. V gave up 5 bases and J gave up 4 bases; unmatched junction bases: 6. The CDR3 is 15 residues long. The V gene's germline CDR1 is MNHNY and CDR2 SVGAGI (reference sequence). The chain recombines TRBV6-6 with TRBJ2-1; TRBD2 aligns across 9 bases. This specimen was CD4+ or CD8+ T cells sorted from blood, taken in a trial of the OX40 agonist ivuxolimab. The sequence derives from an adult with an advanced solid tumor such as melanoma, head and neck, liver or kidney cancer. CDR3 sequence: CASSPVAGDYNEQFF. The CDR3 DNA follows: TGTGCCAGCAGTCCAGTAGCGGGAGATTACAATGAGCAGTTCTTC.